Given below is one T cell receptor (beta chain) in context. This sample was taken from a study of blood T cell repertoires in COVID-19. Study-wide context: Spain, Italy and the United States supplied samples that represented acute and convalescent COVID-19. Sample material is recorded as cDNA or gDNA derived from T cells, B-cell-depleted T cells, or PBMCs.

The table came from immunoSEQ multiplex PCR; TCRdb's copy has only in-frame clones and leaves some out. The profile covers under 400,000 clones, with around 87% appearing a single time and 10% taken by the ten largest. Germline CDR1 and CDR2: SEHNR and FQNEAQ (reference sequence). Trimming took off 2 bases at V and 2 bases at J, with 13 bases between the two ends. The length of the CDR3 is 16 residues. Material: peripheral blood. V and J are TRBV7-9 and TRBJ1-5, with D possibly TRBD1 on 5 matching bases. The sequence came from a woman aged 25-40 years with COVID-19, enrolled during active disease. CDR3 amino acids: CASSLTGDGRNQPQHF. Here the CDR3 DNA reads TGTGCCAGCAGCTTAACGGGGGATGGGCGCAATCAGCCCCAGCATTTT.